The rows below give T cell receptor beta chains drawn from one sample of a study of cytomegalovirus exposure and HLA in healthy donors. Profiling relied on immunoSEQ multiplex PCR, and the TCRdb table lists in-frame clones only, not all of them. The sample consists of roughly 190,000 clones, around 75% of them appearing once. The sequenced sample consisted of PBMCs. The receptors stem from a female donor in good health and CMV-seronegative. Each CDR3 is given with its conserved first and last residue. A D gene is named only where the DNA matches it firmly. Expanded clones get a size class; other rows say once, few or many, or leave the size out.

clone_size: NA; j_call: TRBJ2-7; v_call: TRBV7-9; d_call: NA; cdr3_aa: CASSLVGWEQYF; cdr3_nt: TGTGCCAGCAGCTTAGTCGGGTGGGAGCAGTACTTC
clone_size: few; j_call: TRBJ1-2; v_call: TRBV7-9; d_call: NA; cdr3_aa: CASSFLSKEGGYTF; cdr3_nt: TGTGCCAGCAGCTTCTTGTCGAAGGAGGGAGGCTACACCTTC
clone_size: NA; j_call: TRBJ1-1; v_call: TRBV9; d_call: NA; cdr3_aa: CASSARGNTEAFF; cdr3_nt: TGTGCCAGCAGCGCCCGGGGGAACACTGAAGCTTTCTTT
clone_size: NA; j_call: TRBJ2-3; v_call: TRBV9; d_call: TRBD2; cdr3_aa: CASTTSGSVSTDTQYF; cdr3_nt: TGTGCCAGCACGACTAGCGGGAGTGTAAGTACAGATACGCAGTATTTT
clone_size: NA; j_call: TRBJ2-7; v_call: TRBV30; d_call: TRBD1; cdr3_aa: CAWNLGQGSSYEQYF; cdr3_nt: TGTGCCTGGAACCTCGGACAGGGGAGCTCCTACGAGCAGTACTTC
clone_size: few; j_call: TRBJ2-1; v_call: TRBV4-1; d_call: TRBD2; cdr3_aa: CASSQGVLAGGYNEQFF; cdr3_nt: TGCGCCAGCAGCCAAGGTGTACTAGCGGGGGGCTACAATGAGCAGTTCTTC
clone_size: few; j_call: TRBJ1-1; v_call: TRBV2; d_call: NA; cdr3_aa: CASSERGNTEAFF; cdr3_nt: TGTGCCAGCAGTGAAAGGGGGAACACTGAAGCTTTCTTT
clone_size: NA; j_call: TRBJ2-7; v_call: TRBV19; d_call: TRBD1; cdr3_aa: CASSIRQGVDEQYF; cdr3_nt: TGTGCCAGTAGTATCCGACAGGGGGTGGACGAGCAGTACTTC
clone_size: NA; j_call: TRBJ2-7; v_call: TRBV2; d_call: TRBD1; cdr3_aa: CASSGRDRLSYEQYF; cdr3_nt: TGTGCCAGCAGTGGCCGGGACAGGCTTTCCTACGAGCAGTACTTC
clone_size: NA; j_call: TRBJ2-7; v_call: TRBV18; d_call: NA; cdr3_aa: CASSGPSSYEQYF; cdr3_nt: TGTGCCAGCTCAGGCCCAAGCTCCTACGAGCAGTACTTC
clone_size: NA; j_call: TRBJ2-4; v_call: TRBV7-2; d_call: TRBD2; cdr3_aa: CASSINSGVNIQYF; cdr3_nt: TGTGCCAGCAGCATCAATAGCGGGGTAAACATTCAGTACTTC
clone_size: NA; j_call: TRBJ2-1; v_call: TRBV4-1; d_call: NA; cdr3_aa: CASSQEVGVSSYNEQFF; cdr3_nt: TGCGCCAGCAGCCAAGAAGTCGGGGTAAGCTCCTACAATGAGCAGTTCTTC
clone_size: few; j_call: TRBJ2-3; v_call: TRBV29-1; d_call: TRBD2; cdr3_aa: CSVDRLAGLSTDTQYF; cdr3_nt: TGCAGCGTTGACAGACTAGCGGGGTTAAGCACAGATACGCAGTATTTT
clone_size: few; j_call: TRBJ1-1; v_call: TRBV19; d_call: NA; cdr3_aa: CASSMDFGMNTEAFF; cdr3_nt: TGTGCCAGTAGTATGGACTTCGGTATGAACACTGAAGCTTTCTTT
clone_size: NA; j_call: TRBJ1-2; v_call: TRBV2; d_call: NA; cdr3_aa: CASRGSLGYTF; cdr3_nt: TGTGCCAGCAGGGGGAGCCTCGGCTACACCTTC
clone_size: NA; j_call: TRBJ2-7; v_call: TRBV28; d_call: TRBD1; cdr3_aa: CASSLPGQVNHNEQYF; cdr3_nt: TGTGCCAGCAGTTTACCCGGACAGGTTAATCATAACGAGCAGTACTTC
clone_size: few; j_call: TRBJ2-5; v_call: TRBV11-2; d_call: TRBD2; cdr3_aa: CASSFGEREVETQYF; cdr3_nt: TGTGCCAGCAGCTTCGGGGAGCGGGAGGTCGAGACCCAGTACTTC
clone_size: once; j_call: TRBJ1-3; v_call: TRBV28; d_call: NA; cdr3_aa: CASSYLPNRGNTIYF; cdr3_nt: TGTGCCAGCAGTTATTTACCGAATCGGGGAAACACCATATATTTT
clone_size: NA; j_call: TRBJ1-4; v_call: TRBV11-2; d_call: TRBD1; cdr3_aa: CASSSRDSPPKEEKLFF; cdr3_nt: TGTGCCAGCAGCTCACGGGACAGCCCCCCCAAGGAGGAAAAACTGTTTTTT
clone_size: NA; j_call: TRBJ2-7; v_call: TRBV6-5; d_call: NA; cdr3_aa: CASSLRAYSSYEQYF; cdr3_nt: TGTGCCAGCAGCCTGAGGGCCTACAGCTCCTACGAGCAGTACTTC
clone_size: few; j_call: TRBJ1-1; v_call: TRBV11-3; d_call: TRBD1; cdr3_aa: CASSLGTGNTEAFF; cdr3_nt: TGTGCCAGCAGCTTAGGGACAGGGAACACTGAAGCTTTCTTT
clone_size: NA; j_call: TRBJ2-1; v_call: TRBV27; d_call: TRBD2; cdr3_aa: CASSLSGGTFKFF; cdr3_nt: TGTGCCAGCAGTCTGTCGGGGGGGACATTTAAGTTCTTC
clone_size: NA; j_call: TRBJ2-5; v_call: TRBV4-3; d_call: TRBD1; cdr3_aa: CASSPRQGIGETQYF; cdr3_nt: TGCGCCAGCAGCCCCCGACAGGGGATAGGGGAGACCCAGTACTTC
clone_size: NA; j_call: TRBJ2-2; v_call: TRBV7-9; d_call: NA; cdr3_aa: CASSLQAGLTPGELFF; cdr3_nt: TGTGCCAGCAGCTTACAAGCAGGACTTACACCCGGGGAGCTGTTTTTT
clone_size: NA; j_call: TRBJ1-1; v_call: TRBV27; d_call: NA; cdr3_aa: CASSLGSPTKAFF; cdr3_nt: TGTGCCAGCAGTTTAGGGTCCCCCACTAAAGCTTTCTTT
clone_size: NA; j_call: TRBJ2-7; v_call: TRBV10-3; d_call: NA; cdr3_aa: CAISESHGTTYEQYF; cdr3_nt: TGTGCCATCAGTGAGTCCCACGGGACAACCTACGAGCAGTACTTC
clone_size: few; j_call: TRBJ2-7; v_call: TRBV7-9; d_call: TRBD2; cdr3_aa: CASTPAQGGKTYEQYF; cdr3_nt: TGTGCCAGCACCCCGGCCCAGGGAGGGAAAACCTACGAGCAGTACTTC
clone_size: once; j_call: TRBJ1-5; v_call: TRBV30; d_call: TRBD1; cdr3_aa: CAWSTLRTGAEDSNQPQHF; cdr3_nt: TGTGCCTGGAGTACCCTACGGACAGGGGCCGAGGATAGCAATCAGCCCCAGCATTTT
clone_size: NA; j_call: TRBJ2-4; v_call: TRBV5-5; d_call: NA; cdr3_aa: CASSLGQNIQYF; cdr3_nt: TGTGCCAGCAGCTTGGGGCAAAACATTCAGTACTTC
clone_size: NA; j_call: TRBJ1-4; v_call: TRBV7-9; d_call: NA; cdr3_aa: CASSFQGRLGEKLFF; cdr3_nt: TGTGCCAGCAGCTTTCAGGGGCGCCTAGGGGAAAAACTGTTTTTT
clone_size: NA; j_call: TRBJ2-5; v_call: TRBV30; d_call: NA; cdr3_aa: CAWSAPIVQTQYF; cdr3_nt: TGTGCCTGGAGTGCCCCTATTGTACAGACCCAGTACTTC
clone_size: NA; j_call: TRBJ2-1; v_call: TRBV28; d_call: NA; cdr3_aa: CASRVSGLSSYNEQFF; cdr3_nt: TGTGCCAGCAGGGTTAGCGGACTAAGCTCCTACAATGAGCAGTTCTTC
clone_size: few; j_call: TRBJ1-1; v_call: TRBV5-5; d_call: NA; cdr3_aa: CASSLLAEAFF; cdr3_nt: TGTGCCAGCAGCTTACTTGCTGAAGCTTTCTTT
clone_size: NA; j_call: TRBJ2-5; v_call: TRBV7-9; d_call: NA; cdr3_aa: CASSFDRFKETQYF; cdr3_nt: TGTGCCAGCAGCTTCGACAGATTTAAAGAGACCCAGTACTTC
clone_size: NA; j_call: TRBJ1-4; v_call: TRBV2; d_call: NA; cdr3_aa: CASSEQLRTNEKLFF; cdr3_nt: TGTGCCAGCAGTGAACAGTTAAGAACTAATGAAAAACTGTTTTTT
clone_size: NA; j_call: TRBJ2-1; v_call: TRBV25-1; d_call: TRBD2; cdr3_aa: CASSEPGRGNEQFF; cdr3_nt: TGTGCCAGCAGTGAACCCGGGAGGGGGAATGAGCAGTTCTTC
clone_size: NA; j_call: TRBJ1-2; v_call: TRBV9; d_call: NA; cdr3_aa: CASSGGQPLFYGYTF; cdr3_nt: TGTGCCAGCAGCGGCGGACAGCCGCTATTCTATGGCTACACCTTC